This paragraph reports one T cell receptor (beta chain). The entry originates in a study of shared clonotypes between healthy human individuals. V lost 0 bases and J 5 bases, leaving 6 bases between the germline ends. The CDR3 is made up of 12 amino acids. Germline V lookup: CDR1 SGHRS, CDR2 YFSETQ. Sequencing was performed with immunoSEQ multiplex PCR; in TCRdb, only in-frame clones are kept and a portion is missing. This sample has approximately 320,000 clones; 74% occur once, and the top ten carry approximately 10%. Sequences were obtained from memory CD4+ T cells sorted from blood. Subset here: CD45RA-negative fraction. The chain joins TRBV5-1 to TRBJ2-7; D remains unclear. This clonotype was sampled from a man between 25 and 39 years old in good health. In nucleotides, the CDR3 is TGCGCCAGCAGCTTGGACAGCCACGAGCAGTACTTC. Protein product: CASSLDSHEQYF.